This T cell receptor (beta chain) was identified in a study of T cell repertoires in cytomegalovirus infection (dated by TCRdb to about 2019). A note on the overall study: The HLA type of each donor mattered for the analysis, because public TCR beta signatures pointed to carriage of CMV infection along with the matching HLA type.

V is shortened by 3 bases, J by 1 base, and the region joining them spans 13 bases. The germline V gene encodes CDR1 SGHAT and CDR2 FQDESV (reference sequence). The CDR3 goes from the cysteine to the phenylalanine over 17 residues. CDR3 DNA is the only sequence kept; it has 51 bases, read in frame from the first base. This sample was sequenced with an Illumina HiSeq 1500. In-frame beta chains were kept once TCRdb had trimmed the public reads at Q25 with fastp and called clones with MiXCR. Entries are consolidated by CDR3 protein sequence, retaining the most common genes and DNA. The sample contains a few hundred thousand distinct CDR3 sequences, roughly an eighth of them found a single time. The ten most abundant clones make up around 8.8% of the sample. Overall study results and their limits: The ex vivo response was dominated by HLA-C-restricted CMV-specific TCR beta clonotypes, which also provided the single most frequent clonotype in two of eight donors. Carriers of CMV infection plus the relevant HLA type were discriminated by the cumulative frequency of public TCR beta family members in the study cohort and in an independent 352-donor cohort.

This clonotype showed up many times. No cognate antigen has been identified for it. Per-base qualities were not stored, and no clone one base away is much larger. Sequencing input: PBMCs. The TCR sequence derives from a human donor in good health (CMV status not recorded). Some clones in this sample may be carry-over from other donors' samples. The sequence links TRBV11-1 to TRBJ2-6, with the D gene not confidently named. The DNA sequence is given as TGTGCCAGCAGCTTTTCGGGCCGGAAATCTGGGGCCAACGTCCTGACTTTC. Protein translation: CASSFSGRKSGANVLTF.